This TCR beta chain was sequenced for a study of T cells after yellow fever vaccination. A single record per CDR3 protein comes from TCRdb applying MiXCR to the 5' RACE reads. The profile shows about 340,000 distinct CDR3 sequences, 4% of them singletons. This clonotype has a handful of counts. With V trimmed by 7 bases and J by 5 bases, 6 bases remained unmatched. The CDR3 is 13 amino acids. This clonotype was sampled from a man aged 18 to 29 who received the YFV17D yellow fever vaccine. The gene calls are TRBV12-3 or TRBV12-4 and TRBJ2-3; TRBD1 matches 7 bases. This material consisted of PBMCs, taken 5 days after the yellow fever booster vaccination. CDR3 nucleotides: TGTGCCAGCAATACAGGGGTCGTAGATACGCAGTATTTT. Its translation: CASNTGVVDTQYF.